The sequence of this TCR beta chain was determined in a study of blood T cell repertoires in COVID-19. Study context: Nucleic acid was either cDNA or gDNA, and it came from T cells, B-cell-depleted T cells, or PBMCs.

In terms of age and location, participants ranged from roughly 18 to 95 years and lived in approximately 26 US areas. Sequencing was performed with immunoSEQ multiplex PCR; in TCRdb, only in-frame clones are kept and a portion is missing. The data show 200,000 to 300,000 clones, over 70% seen once. Germline V gene sequence: CDR1 SQVTM, CDR2 ANQGSEA. The germline V and J ends were trimmed by 2 bases and 5 bases, with 14 bases remaining between them. The CDR3 consists of 14 residues. Sequenced material: PBMCs or T cells enriched from blood (not recorded which). This sequence originates from a woman between 40 and 50 years old who had been exposed to COVID-19. The V and J genes are TRBV29-1 and TRBJ2-3; D might be TRBD1 (6 bases). CDR3 sequence: CSVEKWGQGDTQYF. The CDR3 coding sequence is TGCAGCGTTGAAAAATGGGGGCAGGGAGATACGCAGTATTTT.